The subject of this entry is one TCR beta chain. Its antigen is currently unknown. Clones were sequenced by immunoSEQ multiplex PCR, and TCRdb holds only the in-frame ones, with some missing. This sample has 70,000 to 95,000 clones; approximately 94% occur once, and the top ten carry 8% to 10%. The CDR3 contains 15 residues. CDR1 is SGHAT and CDR2 is FQNNGV in the germline V gene. Trimming at V came to 5 bases and at J to 4 bases, leaving 4 bases not matched to a gene. This specimen comes from a study of OX40 agonist ivuxolimab in advanced cancers. In the study overall: Dose-escalation patients' cancers were hepatocellular carcinoma, melanoma, renal cell or head and neck cancer. Those enrolled were 80% to 85% male, with a mean age of around 60 years and ages from roughly 20 to 85. Study conclusions and caveats: At 0.1 to 3.0 mg/kg, CD4+ and CD8+ blood T cells expanded clonally by week 6.

The chain links TRBV11-2 to TRBJ2-2; TRBD2 agrees at 10 bases. This sequence originates from an adult with an advanced solid tumor such as melanoma, head and neck, liver or kidney cancer. This specimen was CD4+ or CD8+ T cells sorted from blood, taken in a trial of the OX40 agonist ivuxolimab. The CDR3 protein is CASSAQRGGTGELFF. The CDR3 DNA sequence: TGTGCCAGCAGCGCCCAGCGGGGGGGCACCGGGGAGCTGTTTTTT.